These T cell receptor beta chains were read from a single sample in a study of cytomegalovirus exposure and HLA in healthy donors. TCRdb's copy holds only in-frame clones and misses some; the assay was immunoSEQ multiplex PCR. The sample yields fewer than 200,000 clones, about four fifths seen once. Source material: PBMCs. The receptors were sampled from a man aged 50 or older in good health and CMV-seropositive. The CDR3 runs from the conserved cysteine through the conserved F or W. A D gene is named only where the DNA matches it firmly. Clone size, where shown, is once, few, many, or a class for clones that have expanded.

j_call v_call clone_size d_call cdr3_nt cdr3_aa
TRBJ1-2 TRBV4-3 - - TGCGCCAGCAGCCAAGCCTTTCGAAGCAGGGTCCGTAACTATGGCTACACCTTC CASSQAFRSRVRNYGYTF
TRBJ2-5 TRBV29-1 - TRBD2 TGCAGCGTTGACAGCGGGGGGGCGGCTTACTTC CSVDSGGAAYF
TRBJ1-4 TRBV6-1 - TRBD1 TGTGCCAGCAGTGAAGGCGGGACAGCAAATGAAAAACTGTTTTTT CASSEGGTANEKLFF
TRBJ2-7 TRBV30 - - TGTGCCTGGAGTGTGGGGCAGGGGACGAACGAGCAGTACTTC CAWSVGQGTNEQYF
TRBJ2-7 TRBV7-7 - TRBD1 TGTGCTAGCAGCCCTCGGGTCGGGATGAGACAGGGGGCCTACGAGCAGTACTTC CASSPRVGMRQGAYEQYF
TRBJ2-2 TRBV28 - TRBD2 TGTGCCAGCACCTCTAGCGGGAGAGCGACCGGGGAGCTGTTTTTT CASTSSGRATGELFF
TRBJ2-7 TRBV5-6 - - TGTGCCAGCAGCTCGAGAGTTTACGAGCAGTACTTC CASSSRVYEQYF
TRBJ2-7 TRBV5-4 - - TGTGCCAGCAGCTTGGATGGGACTCCCTTTTATGAGCAGTACTTC CASSLDGTPFYEQYF
TRBJ1-4 TRBV9 - - TGTGCCAGCAGCGTAGATGAGGGAGGTGAAAAACTGTTTTTT CASSVDEGGEKLFF
TRBJ1-2 TRBV11-3 - TRBD1 TGTGCCAGCAGCAGACTACAGGGGGCCGGCTATGGCTACACCTTC CASSRLQGAGYGYTF
TRBJ2-3 TRBV19 many TRBD2 TGTGCCAGTAGTATAGATGGGAGCGGGAGTACAGATACGCAGTATTTT CASSIDGSGSTDTQYF
TRBJ1-4 TRBV9 - - TGTGCCAGCAGCGTAGGGCCTGTGGTTGGCACTAATGAAAAACTGTTTTTT CASSVGPVVGTNEKLFF
TRBJ1-2 TRBV6-1 few TRBD1 TGTGCCAGCAGGGCGGGACAGCATAACTATGGCTACACCTTC CASRAGQHNYGYTF
TRBJ2-3 TRBV6-5 - TRBD1 TGTGCCAGCAGTCAGGGGGCTTTTTTATCAGATACGCAGTATTTT CASSQGAFLSDTQYF
TRBJ2-1 TRBV19 - TRBD1 TGTGCCTCCCGGGGACAGGGAATGGGTGAGCAGTTCTTC CASRGQGMGEQFF
TRBJ2-2 TRBV29-1 - TRBD2 TGCAGCGCTATCCCCGGGTGGGGGGGCGGGGAGCTGTTTTTT CSAIPGWGGGELFF
TRBJ1-2 TRBV28 - - TGTGCCAGCAACCCGGGGGGGCGTCTCTATGGCTACACCTTC CASNPGGRLYGYTF
TRBJ2-3 TRBV2 once TRBD1 TGTGCCAGCAGTGAATTGGACAGGGTTGAGACAGATACGCAGTATTTT CASSELDRVETDTQYF
TRBJ2-2 TRBV7-6 - TRBD1 TGTGCCAGCAGCTCCGGACAGGGGGCTGTTACCGGGGAGCTGTTTTTT CASSSGQGAVTGELFF
TRBJ2-3 TRBV4-1 once - TGCGCCAGCAGCCAACAGGGTTCTAGCACAGATACGCAGTATTTT CASSQQGSSTDTQYF
TRBJ2-7 TRBV13 - - TGTGCCAGCAGCTTAGGGGGGAGCGAGCAGTACTTC CASSLGGSEQYF
TRBJ2-3 TRBV7-7 - - TGTGCTAGCAGCCCTGGGAGTCGCACAGATACGCAGTATTTT CASSPGSRTDTQYF
TRBJ2-7 TRBV5-1 once TRBD1 TGCGCCAGCAGCTTGGCCTCTGCCGGGACAGGGGAAAGCGAGCAGTACTTC CASSLASAGTGESEQYF